The 2 T cell receptor beta chains given below trace back to one sample, sequenced in a study of graft-versus-host responses after intestinal transplantation. Clones were read by immunoSEQ multiplex PCR, and TCRdb kept only the in-frame ones, dropping some. The data hold about 40,000 clones, with around 92% observed a single time. The specimen was PBMCs, collected roughly 270 days after transplant. The source of these receptors is a human patient who received an intestinal transplant, so some T cells may come from the graft donor.

V is TRBV11-1 and J is TRBJ2-5, with D possibly being TRBD1 (7 bases). The CDR3 runs to 15 residues. Germline-derived CDR1 and CDR2 are SGHAT and FQDESV (reference sequence). Trimming took off 3 bases at V and 5 bases at J, with 16 bases between the two ends. In DNA form, the CDR3 reads TGTGCCAGCAGCTTTCCCCAGGGGGGAAGGGAGACCCAGTACTTC. This codes for CASSFPQGGRETQYF.

The J gene is TRBJ2-7, the V gene TRBV6-6, with a weak D call TRBD1 (5 bases). Per germline, CDR1 MNHNY and CDR2 SVGAGI (reference sequence). Trimming took 5 bases from V and 3 from J, leaving 8 bases between them. The CDR3 runs to 12 residues. CDR3 residues: CASSIDSYEQYF. In DNA form, the CDR3 reads TGTGCCAGCAGTATCGACAGCTACGAGCAGTACTTC.